This paragraph covers one TCR beta chain sequence. This entry belongs to a study of CD8 T cells in Susac syndrome. With random hexamers, reverse transcription was performed on about 0.45 to 1 ug of RNA. Amplification of TCR beta CDR3 by immunoSEQ multiplex PCR spanned 54 Vbeta and 13 Jbeta. TCRdb passed the immunoSEQ multiplex PCR reads through MiXCR, listing each CDR3 protein once. This table has tens of thousands of distinct CDR3 sequences, just under 95% appearing once. CDR3 size: 13 residues. Germline CDR1 is SGHVS and CDR2 is FNYEAQ. Trimming removed 1 base at V and 5 bases at J, with 8 bases between.

Sequencing input: CD8+ T cells from PBMCs. This sequence was found in a human donor with Susac syndrome. The rearrangement joins TRBV7-6 to TRBJ2-5; perhaps TRBD2 as D (5 bases). The CDR3 region is CASSLVERETQYF. The CDR3 bases are TGTGCCAGCAGCTTAGTGGAGCGGGAGACCCAGTACTTC.